The clone carrying this T cell receptor (beta chain) was seen more than once but under ten times. V lost 7 bases to trimming and J lost 4 bases, with 10 bases between them. In germline, CDR1 is DFQATT, CDR2 SNEGSKA (reference sequence). The CDR3 extends over 11 amino acids. Time point indicated: persistent/refractory GD, antithyroid drugs over 5 years with positive TRAb. PBMC RNA served as the TCR library source. Both iRepertoire HTBI primers and Arm-PCR of CDR3 regions were used to build the TCR beta libraries. Via MiXCR, TCRdb re-called the multiplex PCR reads, giving one row per CDR3 protein. The table has a few hundred thousand distinct CDR3 sequences, roughly a quarter seen once; the top ten hold approximately 28%. The data belong to a study of regulatory T cells in long-lasting Graves disease.

The clonotype comes from a female donor with Graves disease. This specimen consisted of peripheral blood mononuclear cells (PBMCs), obtained when the disease was refractory, from a patient treated with antithyroid drugs. The chain employs TRBV20-1 and TRBJ1-1, with unresolved D. CDR3 loop: CSVNKVTEAFF. The CDR3 DNA sequence: TGCAGTGTCAATAAGGTCACTGAAGCTTTCTTT.